The T cell receptor beta chain under discussion was sequenced for a study of CD8 T cells in ankylosing spondylitis. Study findings and constraints: Ankylosing spondylitis blood seemed to carry a telltale TCR beta motif made of fewer than 10 highly homologous variants. From matched ankylosing spondylitis synovial fluid, disease-linked clones were reportedly recovered at significantly enriched levels.

Trimming cost V 3 bases and J 15 bases, with 15 bases left between them. The germline gives CDR1 KGHSH, CDR2 LQKENI. The CDR3 sequence is 12 residues long. With respect to this clonotype: Its antigen is currently unknown.

Library preparation for TCR beta used quantitative 5'-RACE with molecular barcodes. Via MiXCR, TCRdb re-called the 5' RACE reads, giving one row per CDR3 protein. The sample comprises a few hundred thousand distinct CDR3 sequences, 15% to 20% of which are singletons, and approximately 1% rests with the top ten. The TCR sequence derives from a male donor with ankylosing spondylitis. The chain is built from TRBV18 and TRBJ2-1; no reliable D call. The source material was blood, either unsorted or a sorted T cell fraction (not recorded which). CDR3 nucleotide sequence: TGTGCCAGCTCACCCATTGACACCTACGGGTTCTTC. Translated, it gives CASSPIDTYGFF.